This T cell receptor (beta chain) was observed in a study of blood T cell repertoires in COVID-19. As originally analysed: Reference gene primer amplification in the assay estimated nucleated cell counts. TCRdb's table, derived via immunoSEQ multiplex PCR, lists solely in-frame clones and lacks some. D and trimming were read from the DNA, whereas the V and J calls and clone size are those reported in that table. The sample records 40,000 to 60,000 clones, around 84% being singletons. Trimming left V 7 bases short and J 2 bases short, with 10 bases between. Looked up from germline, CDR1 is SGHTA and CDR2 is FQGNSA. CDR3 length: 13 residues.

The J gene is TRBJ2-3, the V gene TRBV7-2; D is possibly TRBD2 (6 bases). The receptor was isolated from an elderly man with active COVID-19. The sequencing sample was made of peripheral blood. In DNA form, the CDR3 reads TGTGCCAGCATGGCGGACTACACAGATACGCAGTATTTT. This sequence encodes CASMADYTDTQYF.